These T cell receptor beta chains were read from a single sample in a study of CD8+ T cells in alopecia areata. Profiled with immunoSEQ multiplex PCR; TCRdb holds only in-frame clones, not every one. The sample has about 270,000 clones; over 45% are singletons. Sequenced here: CD4+ T cells sorted from blood, sampled at week 52, from a patient treated with tofacitinib. These receptors were obtained from a human donor with alopecia areata. Each CDR3 is given with its conserved first and last residue. The order of the fields is J gene, V gene, CDR3 protein.

TRBJ1-2 | TRBV29-1 | CSGVGSGDGYGYTF
TRBJ2-5 | TRBV7-2 | CASSLDVSGGEETQYF
TRBJ2-5 | TRBV9 | CASTRGDQETQYF
TRBJ1-1 | TRBV30 | CAWSPRTGRTHTEAFF
TRBJ2-7 | TRBV5-8 | CASSLQHYEQYF
TRBJ2-6 | TRBV28 | CASSSGSGANVLTF
TRBJ1-1 | TRBV7-2 | CASSPLDRKNTEAFF
TRBJ1-5 | TRBV7-2 | CASSLARGGFQPQHF
TRBJ1-2 | TRBV27 | CASRPVSWSSYTF
TRBJ2-5 | TRBV10-3 | CAISDDRGSETQYF
TRBJ2-7 | TRBV5-6 | CASSHRPLLYEQYF
TRBJ2-5 | TRBV30 | CAWSGLAGGLQETQYF
TRBJ2-5 | TRBV7-9 | CASSSKDRGQETQYF
TRBJ2-3 | TRBV2 | CASQLAGVTDTQYF
TRBJ2-5 | TRBV29-1 | CSVGPLETQYF
TRBJ2-7 | TRBV2 | CASSETGGLGEQYF
TRBJ2-1 | TRBV5-4 | CASSTSKLRDNEQFF
TRBJ2-7 | TRBV29-1 | CSVRRDPSYEQYF
TRBJ1-1 | TRBV29-1 | CSADGQGNEAFF
TRBJ2-2 | TRBV5-1 | CASSLYEAGELFF
TRBJ2-3 | TRBV30 | CAWKVLAGAEYF
TRBJ1-2 | TRBV5-1 | CASSLIRGGYGYTF
TRBJ1-6 | TRBV6-5 | CASSYGGGLVPLHF
TRBJ1-6 | TRBV30 | CAWRLRGQGDSPLHF
TRBJ2-3 | TRBV20-1 | CSANLVDTQYF
TRBJ1-1 | TRBV4-3 | CASSQDSYMNTEAFF
TRBJ2-7 | TRBV2 | CASSEYGDYEQYF
TRBJ2-7 | TRBV30 | CAWTGTPSPYEQYF